A selection of T cell receptor beta chains follows, all from one sample in a study of post-analysis software for immune sequencing data. In TCRdb, the PCR reads were re-called with MiXCR into one record per CDR3 protein. The data show 750,000 to 950,000 distinct CDR3 sequences, about 57% seen once. Sequencing used blood. The source of these receptors is a girl aged 10 to 17 with multiple sclerosis. Both conserved end residues are part of each CDR3. Each record gives: D gene, J gene, clone size, V gene, CDR3 protein, CDR3 DNA. A D gene is named only where the DNA matches it firmly. Expanded clones are given a class, and other clones once, few, many or no size at all.

>NA|TRBJ2-4|NA|TRBV7-9
CASSPGPKNIQYF
TGTGCCAGCAGCCCCGGCCCGAAAAACATTCAGTACTTC
>NA|TRBJ2-1|NA|TRBV6-1
CASSSGRVLVYNEQFF
TGTGCCAGCAGCTCGGGGCGCGTCCTTGTATACAATGAGCAGTTCTTC
>TRBD1|TRBJ2-7|few|TRBV15
CATSRELDRGEQYF
TGTGCCACCAGCAGAGAACTTGACAGGGGCGAGCAGTACTTC
>NA|TRBJ1-2|NA|TRBV9
CASSVGGGLPNYGYTF
TGTGCCAGCAGCGTGGGAGGGGGACTTCCTAACTATGGCTACACCTTC
>TRBD2|TRBJ2-3|NA|TRBV10-3
CAISERSAGVADTQYF
TGCGCCATCAGTGAGAGGTCGGCGGGAGTGGCAGATACGCAGTATTTT
>TRBD1|TRBJ2-7|NA|TRBV5-6
CASSPAPGQGAYEQYF
TGTGCCAGCAGCCCCGCACCGGGACAGGGGGCCTACGAGCAGTACTTC
>NA|TRBJ2-1|few|TRBV29-1
CSVGLASNEQFF
TGCAGCGTTGGGCTAGCGTCCAATGAGCAGTTCTTC
>NA|TRBJ1-1|NA|TRBV3-1
CASSQPTLGHTEAFF
TGTGCCAGCAGCCAGCCGACATTGGGGCACACTGAAGCTTTCTTT
>NA|TRBJ2-7|NA|TRBV10-3
CAISLFPPTVPSYEQYF
TGTGCCATCAGCCTCTTTCCCCCGACTGTCCCCTCCTACGAGCAGTACTTC
>NA|TRBJ1-1|NA|TRBV7-9
CATKGGRDTEAFF
TGTGCCACCAAAGGGGGAAGGGACACTGAAGCTTTCTTT
>TRBD1|TRBJ2-7|NA|TRBV7-8
CASSLEDRVRYEQYF
TGTGCCAGCAGCTTAGAGGACAGGGTCCGCTACGAGCAGTACTTC
>NA|TRBJ1-1|NA|TRBV6-1
CASSPKTNNRASGTEAFF
TGTGCCAGCAGTCCCAAAACCAATAACAGGGCATCGGGCACTGAAGCTTTCTTT
>TRBD2|TRBJ2-1|NA|TRBV12-3/TRBV12-4
CASSFASGRVEQFF
TGTGCCAGCAGTTTCGCCAGTGGGAGGGTCGAGCAGTTCTTC
>NA|TRBJ2-1|NA|TRBV7-3
CASSIGGSPPGFF
TGTGCCAGCAGCATAGGGGGGAGCCCGCCAGGGTTCTTC
>NA|TRBJ2-4|few|TRBV11-2
CASSFGVAQYF
TGTGCCAGCAGCTTCGGTGTTGCTCAGTACTTC
>NA|TRBJ1-1|NA|TRBV29-1
CSVEDRDLMNTEAFF
TGCAGCGTTGAAGACAGGGATCTAATGAACACTGAAGCTTTCTTT
>NA|TRBJ2-7|NA|TRBV7-3
CASSLSSAGRPPYEQYF
TGTGCCAGCAGCTTAAGCAGTGCGGGGCGCCCTCCCTACGAGCAGTACTTC
>NA|TRBJ1-1|NA|TRBV25-1
CASSESVTGLNTEAFF
TGTGCCAGCAGTGAATCAGTCACGGGGCTGAACACTGAAGCTTTCTTT
>NA|TRBJ1-2|NA|TRBV9
CASSTRVNGYTF
TGTGCCAGCAGCACCAGGGTGAATGGCTACACCTTC
>TRBD1|TRBJ2-3|few|TRBV20-1
CSGRRTGGTDTQYF
TGCAGTGGAAGAAGGACAGGGGGCACAGATACGCAGTATTTT
>TRBD1|TRBJ2-4|NA|TRBV20-1
CSARAQGARNIQYF
TGCAGTGCTAGAGCACAGGGGGCGAGAAACATTCAGTACTTC
>TRBD1|TRBJ2-4|NA|TRBV12-3/TRBV12-4
CASSLTGTGHQQYF
TGTGCCAGCAGTCTCACCGGGACAGGCCATCAGCAGTACTTC
>TRBD2|TRBJ2-2|NA|TRBV24-1
CATSDPGTGQTSGGYRSTGELFF
TGTGCCACCAGTGACCCCGGGACAGGGCAAACTAGCGGGGGGTACCGGAGTACCGGGGAGCTGTTTTTT
>NA|TRBJ2-1|NA|TRBV4-1
CASSPMDRDDEQFF
TGCGCCAGCAGCCCGATGGACCGGGACGATGAGCAGTTCTTC
>NA|TRBJ2-7|NA|TRBV6-6
CASSPKIPGTTLYEQYF
TGTGCCAGCAGTCCCAAAATCCCCGGGACAACCCTATACGAGCAGTACTTC
>TRBD1|TRBJ1-5|once|TRBV2
CATRDRGANQPQHF
TGTGCCACCCGGGACAGGGGGGCCAATCAGCCCCAGCATTTT
>NA|TRBJ2-6|NA|TRBV5-1
CASSGGGGANVLTF
TGCGCCAGCAGCGGGGGAGGTGGGGCCAACGTCCTGACTTTC
>TRBD1|TRBJ2-7|NA|TRBV20-1
CSAKPQGAFSYEQYF
TGCAGTGCTAAGCCACAGGGGGCGTTCTCCTACGAGCAGTACTTC
>TRBD2|TRBJ2-5|NA|TRBV20-1
CSASSSGRGKTQYF
TGCAGTGCTAGCTCTAGCGGGAGGGGAAAGACCCAGTACTTC
>TRBD1|TRBJ1-1|NA|TRBV9
CASSARTGDYTEAFF
TGTGCCAGCAGCGCCCGGACAGGGGACTACACTGAAGCTTTCTTT
>NA|TRBJ2-7|few|TRBV18
CASSPLDSSYEQYF
TGTGCCAGCTCACCCCTCGACAGTTCCTACGAGCAGTACTTC
>NA|TRBJ2-2|NA|TRBV5-1
CASSLGHGTRNTGELFF
TGCGCCAGCAGCTTGGGTCACGGGACCAGGAACACCGGGGAGCTGTTTTTT
>NA|TRBJ2-5|few|TRBV3-1
CASSQLRETQYF
TGTGCCAGCAGCCAACTACGGGAGACCCAGTACTTC
>NA|TRBJ2-6|NA|TRBV7-3
CASSSSGGGANVLTF
TGTGCCAGCAGCTCCAGTGGGGGTGGGGCCAACGTCCTGACTTTC
>TRBD1|TRBJ2-7|NA|TRBV5-1
CASSLLQGENEQYF
TGCGCCAGCAGCTTGCTACAGGGGGAGAACGAGCAGTACTTC
>TRBD1|TRBJ2-7|NA|TRBV12-3/TRBV12-4
CASSLTGQGAGGYEQYF
TGTGCCAGCAGTTTAACCGGACAGGGGGCCGGGGGCTACGAGCAGTACTTC
>NA|TRBJ2-7|NA|TRBV7-2
CASSLDASAYEQYF
TGTGCCAGCAGCTTAGACGCATCAGCCTACGAGCAGTACTTC
>NA|TRBJ2-1|NA|TRBV5-5
CASSLAFSAGRHNEQFF
TGTGCCAGCAGCTTGGCCTTTTCAGCGGGTAGGCACAATGAGCAGTTCTTC
>TRBD2|TRBJ2-3|few|TRBV12-3/TRBV12-4
CASSLLAGALTDTQYF
TGTGCCAGCAGTTTGTTGGCGGGAGCCCTCACAGATACGCAGTATTTT
>TRBD1|TRBJ2-1|NA|TRBV27
CASMAHGTGRQNEQFF
TGTGCCAGCATGGCTCACGGGACAGGACGGCAAAATGAGCAGTTCTTC
>NA|TRBJ2-5|NA|TRBV5-1
CASSFRPARGETQYF
TGCGCCAGCAGCTTCCGGCCAGCCAGGGGAGAGACCCAGTACTTC
>NA|TRBJ1-1|once|TRBV6-6
CASSYSVGEAFF
TGTGCCAGCAGTTACAGTGTTGGTGAAGCTTTCTTT
>TRBD1|TRBJ1-2|NA|TRBV6-6
CASIEAGGYYGYTF
TGTGCCAGCATCGAGGCAGGGGGCTACTATGGCTACACCTTC
>TRBD1|TRBJ2-7|NA|TRBV20-1
CSARTGLTYEQYF
TGCAGTGCTAGGACAGGGCTAACCTACGAGCAGTACTTC
>NA|TRBJ2-1|few|TRBV29-1
CSVVGPGPWGNEQFF
TGCAGCGTTGTAGGTCCAGGGCCCTGGGGTAATGAGCAGTTCTTC
>NA|TRBJ1-1|few|TRBV7-3
CASSEGDTEAFF
TGTGCCAGCAGCGAGGGGGACACTGAAGCTTTCTTT
>TRBD2|TRBJ2-1|NA|TRBV20-1
CSASTAGGYNEQFF
TGCAGTGCTAGTACAGCGGGGGGCTACAATGAGCAGTTCTTC
>NA|TRBJ2-1|NA|TRBV7-9
CASSAPKGDVAYNEQFF
TGTGCCAGCAGCGCCCCGAAGGGGGACGTCGCCTACAATGAGCAGTTCTTC
>NA|TRBJ2-5|few|TRBV20-1
CSASGKSGPQETQYF
TGCAGTGCTAGTGGTAAAAGCGGTCCCCAAGAGACCCAGTACTTC
>TRBD2|TRBJ2-3|NA|TRBV7-3
CASSLRSRLAGNTDTQYF
TGTGCCAGCAGCCTTAGAAGCAGACTAGCGGGGAACACAGATACGCAGTATTTT
>TRBD1|TRBJ1-2|NA|TRBV7-2
CASSLQGSGTANYGYTF
TGTGCCAGCAGCTTACAAGGATCCGGGACAGCTAACTATGGCTACACCTTC
>NA|TRBJ2-6|NA|TRBV7-2
CASSFLGAGANVLTF
TGTGCCAGCAGCTTCTTAGGGGCTGGGGCCAACGTCCTGACTTTC
>NA|TRBJ1-2|few|TRBV5-1
CASSKQSNYGYTF
TGCGCCAGCAGCAAGCAGTCTAACTATGGCTACACCTTC
>NA|TRBJ2-7|few|TRBV7-9
CASSLDRDNYEQYF
TGTGCCAGCAGCTTAGACCGGGACAACTACGAGCAGTACTTC
>NA|TRBJ1-5|few|TRBV7-3
CASSLRLGRNQGNQPQHF
TGTGCCAGCAGCTTAAGGCTGGGCCGCAACCAGGGGAATCAGCCCCAGCATTTT
>TRBD1|TRBJ2-1|few|TRBV27
CASSKGQGDNEQFF
TGTGCCAGCAGTAAGGGACAGGGAGACAATGAGCAGTTCTTC